A selection of T cell receptor beta chains follows, all from one sample in a study of T cell repertoires in cytomegalovirus infection. From the reads, TCRdb called clonotypes with MiXCR, one entry per CDR3 protein. The sample yields roughly 140,000 distinct CDR3 sequences, 23% seen once. Sequencing was done on a sample of PBMCs. The receptors originated from a human donor in good health (CMV status not recorded). Some clones in this sample may be carry-over from other donors' samples. The CDR3 runs from the conserved cysteine through the conserved F or W. D genes are given only for firm matches. Clone size is stated in some rows and not others, as once, few, many or a class when expanded.

clone size | J gene | D gene | V gene | CDR3 DNA | CDR3 protein
- | TRBJ1-1 | TRBD1 | TRBV7-9 | TGTGCCAGCAGCCCCCGGGACAGGAACACTGAAGCTTTCTTT | CASSPRDRNTEAFF
few | TRBJ1-1 | TRBD1 | TRBV3-1 | TGTGCCAGCAGCAGAGGCGGCAGGGGGGCGAACACTGAAGCTTTCTTT | CASSRGGRGANTEAFF
few | TRBJ2-4 | TRBD2 | TRBV20-1 | TGCAGTGCTTACCAGATAGCGGGGCTAGCCAAAAACATTCAGTACTTC | CSAYQIAGLAKNIQYF
few | TRBJ2-7 | TRBD1 | TRBV5-1 | TGCGCCAGCAGCCTCGGACGGACAGGGAGCTCCTACGAGCAGTACTTC | CASSLGRTGSSYEQYF
- | TRBJ2-7 | - | TRBV29-1 | TGCAGCGTTGTGTGGGCCTACGAGCAGTACTTC | CSVVWAYEQYF
few | TRBJ2-3 | TRBD1 | TRBV29-1 | TGCAGCGTCCGGGACAGTCCCACAGATACGCAGTATTTT | CSVRDSPTDTQYF
- | TRBJ2-5 | - | TRBV7-9 | TGTGCCAGCAGCTCCTCGGAGACCCAGTACTTC | CASSSSETQYF
- | TRBJ2-2 | TRBD2 | TRBV20-1 | TGCAGTGCTAGAGATGAGCGGGGGGGCCTGCGCACCGGGGAGCTGTTTTTT | CSARDERGGLRTGELFF
few | TRBJ2-3 | TRBD2 | TRBV7-2 | TGTGCCAGCAGCCGCCAGCGGGGGGGCACAGATACGCAGTATTTT | CASSRQRGGTDTQYF
few | TRBJ2-7 | - | TRBV7-9 | TGTGCCAGCGTCGGCTTGTCCAACGAGCAGTACTTC | CASVGLSNEQYF
- | TRBJ2-3 | TRBD2 | TRBV27 | TGTGCCAGCAGTAGCGGGGCTAGCACAGATACGCAGTATTTT | CASSSGASTDTQYF
many | TRBJ2-1 | - | TRBV7-2 | TGTGCCAGCAGCTTGCCAGGTCTTGAGAGGGAGAGGTTCTTC | CASSLPGLERERFF
few | TRBJ2-1 | TRBD1 | TRBV14 | TGTGCCAGCAGCCCCGACAGGGGATCAGAACCCGAGCAGTTCTTC | CASSPDRGSEPEQFF
few | TRBJ1-5 | - | TRBV28 | TGTGCCAGCATGGGGGGTGTGGGAAATCAGCCCCAGCATTTT | CASMGGVGNQPQHF
many | TRBJ2-3 | TRBD2 | TRBV7-2 | TGTGCCAGCAGACCCCAGGGAGGGCTCGTCACAGATACGCAGTATTTT | CASRPQGGLVTDTQYF
- | TRBJ2-3 | - | TRBV2 | TGTGCCAGCAGCGTAGCGCAAGATACGCAGTATTTT | CASSVAQDTQYF
many | TRBJ2-6 | - | TRBV7-2 | TGTGCCAGCAGCTCGAGGGCGTCTGGGGCCAACGTCCTGACTTTC | CASSSRASGANVLTF
many | TRBJ1-2 | - | TRBV7-2 | TGTGCCAGCAGCCCCGGGACGACGGCCAGCTACACCTTC | CASSPGTTASYTF
- | TRBJ1-2 | - | TRBV14 | TGTGCCAGCAGCCAAGATGTAGCTAACTATGGCTACACCTTC | CASSQDVANYGYTF
few | TRBJ1-6 | TRBD1 | TRBV19 | TGTGCCAGTAGTACGACAGGGGCGAGGAATTCACCCCTCCACTTT | CASSTTGARNSPLHF
- | TRBJ2-5 | - | TRBV2 | TGTGCCAGTTCAACTAGCCCTAACCAAGAGACCCAGTACTTC | CASSTSPNQETQYF
few | TRBJ1-5 | - | TRBV30 | TGTGCCTGGAGCTCAGGGAAGTATCAGCCCCAGCATTTT | CAWSSGKYQPQHF
few | TRBJ1-1 | - | TRBV27 | TGTGCCAGCAGTTCCCCCGGGATGTTTGGGCACACTGAAGCTTTCTTT | CASSSPGMFGHTEAFF
many | TRBJ2-1 | - | TRBV28 | TGTGCCAGCAGTATCGAAAGCTCCTACAATGAGCAGTTCTTC | CASSIESSYNEQFF
many | TRBJ2-7 | - | TRBV7-2 | TGTGCCAGCACCCCAAGAGAGGGTTCCTACGAGCAGTACTTC | CASTPREGSYEQYF
many | TRBJ2-5 | - | TRBV7-9 | TGTGCCAGCAGCTTATTTGAGGGACAAATACAGCGCGAGACCCAGTACTTC | CASSLFEGQIQRETQYF
many | TRBJ2-1 | TRBD2 | TRBV6-2/TRBV6-3 | TGTGCCAGCAGTACATCTAGCGGGAGTTCCTACAATGAGCAGTTCTTC | CASSTSSGSSYNEQFF
few | TRBJ2-7 | TRBD1 | TRBV20-1 | TGCAGTGCTGAATGGACAGGGAGGTCCGAGCAGTACTTC | CSAEWTGRSEQYF
- | TRBJ2-2 | TRBD1 | TRBV4-1 | TGCGCCAGCAGCCACGGACAGGGGGGGAGAGGGGAGCTGTTTTTT | CASSHGQGGRGELFF
- | TRBJ2-3 | - | TRBV20-1 | TGCAGTGCTAGAACTTCAGGGGAACCAGATACGCAGTATTTT | CSARTSGEPDTQYF
few | TRBJ1-1 | - | TRBV11-2 | TGTGCCAGCAGCTTAGGGCTCCGAGGGAACACTGAAGCTTTCTTT | CASSLGLRGNTEAFF
once | TRBJ1-1 | TRBD1 | TRBV24-1 | TGTGCCACCAGTGATTCGAGACAGGGTCGTATCGCTGAAGCTTTCTTT | CATSDSRQGRIAEAFF
many | TRBJ2-7 | TRBD2 | TRBV6-2/TRBV6-3 | TGTGCCAGCAGTCCGGGAGGAGTTTCCTACGAGCAGTACTTC | CASSPGGVSYEQYF
- | TRBJ2-2 | - | TRBV30 | TGTGCCTGGGCTGCGGGGCAGGGTACCACCGGGGAGCTGTTTTTT | CAWAAGQGTTGELFF
- | TRBJ1-2 | - | TRBV4-1 | TGCGCCAGCAGCCAAGAGAGGGATGGCTACACCTTC | CASSQERDGYTF
- | TRBJ1-4 | - | TRBV20-1 | TGCAGTGCTACCCAACAGAATGAAAAACTGTTTTTT | CSATQQNEKLFF
few | TRBJ1-6 | - | TRBV28 | TGTGCCAGCACCCTTATGACTGCGGGTGGTTCACCCCTCCACTTT | CASTLMTAGGSPLHF
- | TRBJ2-1 | TRBD2 | TRBV3-1 | TGTGCCAGCAGCCATCCCGGGACTAGCGGGGGATACAATGAGCAGTTCTTC | CASSHPGTSGGYNEQFF
- | TRBJ2-3 | - | TRBV2 | TGTGCCAGCAGTGAGTACGCAGCGCCCCCTACAGATACGCAGTATTTT | CASSEYAAPPTDTQYF
- | TRBJ1-2 | - | TRBV3-1 | TGTGCCAGCAGCCAAGCGGGGGTCCGAGCCTATGGCTACACCTTC | CASSQAGVRAYGYTF
- | TRBJ1-2 | - | TRBV28 | TGTGCCAGCAGGGGGACACCGGGCTACACCTTC | CASRGTPGYTF
- | TRBJ2-3 | - | TRBV7-9 | TGTGCCAGCAGCTTAGCTGGGACTGTGACAGATACGCAGTATTTT | CASSLAGTVTDTQYF
many | TRBJ2-6 | - | TRBV7-8 | TGTGCCAGCAGCTTATTTGCCAGGCCTGGGGCCAACGTCCTGACTTTC | CASSLFARPGANVLTF
- | TRBJ1-5 | - | TRBV6-1 | TGTGCCAGCAACTTGGGTTTGGGGCCCCAGCATTTT | CASNLGLGPQHF
- | TRBJ2-2 | TRBD2 | TRBV11-2 | TGTGCCAGCAGCTCGGGACTAGAACACGGGGAGCTGTTTTTT | CASSSGLEHGELFF
- | TRBJ2-1 | - | TRBV7-9 | TGTACCAGCAGCCCTGTGGCCGGATACAATGAGCAGTTCTTC | CTSSPVAGYNEQFF
few | TRBJ2-5 | - | TRBV12-3/TRBV12-4 | TGTGCCAGCAGCCCTCTTGGTGCGGGTATGAAGACCCAGTACTTC | CASSPLGAGMKTQYF
many | TRBJ1-2 | - | TRBV7-2 | TGTGCCAGCAGCTCATCTCAGGGTCGCTACACCTTC | CASSSSQGRYTF